Sequencing of this T cell receptor (beta chain) was carried out in a study of T cell clonotyping in hematopoietic cell transplantation. Overall study context: Pretransplant recipient samples were taken after cytoreduction. Findings of the study overall: Pathologically expanded recipient clonotypes increased progressively from day 30 to day 180 as diversity fell.

This clone appeared a single time. Antigen: not known. Profiling relied on immunoSEQ multiplex PCR, and the TCRdb table lists in-frame clones only, not all of them. The data contain roughly 48,000 clones, approximately 78% of them seen just once; the ten biggest clones take up about 5.4%. Regarding time point: recipient sample about 28 days before transplant, after cytoreduction. The source was peripheral blood mononuclear cells, collected before stem cell transplant. The clonotype comes from a man aged 55-75 years with myelodysplastic syndrome. Some clones in this sample may be carry-over from other donors' samples.

CDR3 sequence reads: CASRLATGADTQYF. The CDR3 nucleotides are TGTGCCAGCAGATTAGCCACAGGGGCGGATACGCAGTATTTT. V is TRBV5-4 and J is TRBJ2-3; 7 nucleotides align to TRBD1. CDR1 is SGHNT and CDR2 is YYREEE in the germline V gene (reference sequence). Germline trimming cut 5 bases from V and 6 bases from J; bases unmatched to any gene: 9. There are 14 residues in the CDR3.